The 22 T cell receptor beta chains reported below all come from one sample, sequenced in a study of blood T cell repertoires in COVID-19. TCRdb's table, derived via immunoSEQ multiplex PCR, lists solely in-frame clones and lacks some. The profile shows 200,000 to 250,000 clones, approximately 80% of them singletons. What was sequenced was peripheral blood. Every receptor here comes from a woman older than 75 with COVID-19, enrolled during active disease.

The J gene is TRBJ1-5, the V gene TRBV28; 9 bases align to TRBD1. There are 16 residues in the CDR3. The V gene end was trimmed by 5 bases and the J gene end by 2 bases; junction bases not matched to a gene: 7. Germline CDR1 is MDHEN and CDR2 is SYDVKM. This CDR3 is CASSAITGGGNQPQHF. CDR3 nucleotides: TGTGCCAGCAGTGCGATAACAGGGGGCGGCAATCAGCCCCAGCATTTT.

The genes are TRBV2 and TRBJ2-3; possible D gene TRBD2, 5 bases. The germline V gene has CDR1 SNHLY and CDR2 FYNNEI. V lost 8 bases and J lost 0, with 9 bases in between. The CDR3 loop spans 13 amino acids. Written as DNA, the CDR3 is TGTGCCAGCCTCGGACTCAGCACAGATACGCAGTATTTT. Translated: CASLGLSTDTQYF.

J is TRBJ2-7 and V is TRBV6-2 or TRBV6-3, with a weak D call TRBD1 (5 bases). The V end was cut by 0 bases, the J end by 5 bases, with 17 bases between. Germline CDR1 is MNHEY and CDR2 is SVGEGT. The CDR3 is made up of 16 amino acids. The CDR3 loop reads CASSYSPGQGLNEQYF. CDR3 coding DNA: TGTGCCAGCAGTTACTCGCCAGGACAAGGTTTGAACGAGCAGTACTTC.

J is TRBJ2-3 and V is TRBV5-4, with D unclear. The CDR3 covers 17 residues. V was pared by 0 bases and J by 2 bases, with 16 bases between. Per the germline V gene, CDR1 is SGHNT and CDR2 is YYREEE (reference sequence). Written as DNA, the CDR3 is TGTGCCAGCAGCTTGGCCGCCCCCACGGCGGTCACAGATACGCAGTATTTT. Translation: CASSLAAPTAVTDTQYF. Based on the CDR3 plus reference TRBV5-4 and TRBJ2-3, the full variable domain is ETGVTQSPTHLIKTRGQQVTLRCSSQSGHNTVSWYQQALGQGPQFIFQYYREEENGRGNFPPRFSGLQFPNYSSELNVNALELDDSALYLCASSLAAPTAVTDTQYFGPGTRLTVL.

The chain couples TRBV14 to TRBJ2-2, with TRBD2 matching over 10 bases. The CDR3 loop spans 14 amino acids. Germline CDR1 SGHDN, CDR2 FVKESK. Trimming took 5 bases from V and 7 from J; bases not matched to a gene: 4. CDR3 coding DNA: TGTGCCAGCAGCAACCTAGCGGGGGTCGGGGAGCTGTTTTTT. This sequence encodes CASSNLAGVGELFF.

J is TRBJ1-2 and V is TRBV5-1; perhaps TRBD1 as D (5 bases). The germline CDR1 and CDR2 sequences are SGHRS and YFSETQ. The CDR3 has 14 amino acids. Trimming removed 2 bases from V and 3 bases from J, with 11 bases in between. In DNA form, the CDR3 reads TGCGCCAGCAGCTTCGGGGGGTTCGACTATGGCTACACCTTC. Protein sequence: CASSFGGFDYGYTF.

This chain joins TRBV20-1 and TRBJ2-3; D might be TRBD1 (6 bases). This CDR3 region has 11 residues. CDR1 and CDR2 from the germline V gene are DFQATT and SNEGSKA (reference sequence). The CDR3 nucleotides are TGCGCTGGGGGCCCGACAGATACGCAGTATTTT. It encodes CAGGPTDTQYF.

The CDR3 DNA reads TGTGCCAGCCGAACCTCGGACAGGGGTAATTCACCCCTCCACTTT. Residues: CASRTSDRGNSPLHF. This chain joins TRBV6-6 and TRBJ1-6; 9 bases are a match to TRBD1. The CDR3 length is 15 residues. Germline assignment: CDR1 MNHNY and CDR2 SVGAGI (reference sequence). The V gene end was trimmed by 8 bases and the J gene end by 6 bases; junction bases not matched to a gene: 8.

The V call is TRBV5-4, the J call TRBJ2-5; 10 positions agree with TRBD1. CDR3 length: 15 residues. The ends lost 0 bases at V and 7 bases at J; junction bases unmatched: 6. The germline gives CDR1 SGHNT, CDR2 YYREEE (reference sequence). CDR3 loop: CASSLARDRGVTQYF. The CDR3, as DNA: TGTGCCAGCAGCTTGGCTCGGGACAGGGGAGTGACCCAGTACTTC.

The chain combines TRBV10-3 with TRBJ2-3, with a tentative D call TRBD1 (5 bases). Germline CDR1 is ENHRY and CDR2 is SYGVKD. V was clipped by 8 bases and J by 6 bases, with 15 bases between them. The CDR3 has 13 residues. The CDR3, as DNA: TGTGCCATCGGGGCGGCGTCTGAGGATACGCAGTATTTT. Its protein is CAIGAASEDTQYF.

As DNA, the CDR3 is TGTGCCAGCAGTTACACAAACGAGCAGTACTTC. It encodes CASSYTNEQYF. The chain has TRBV6-5 and TRBJ2-7; D not certain. Trimming shortened V by 2 bases and J by 5 bases, and 4 bases separated the two germline ends. CDR1 and CDR2 from the germline V gene are MNHEY and SVGAGI. The CDR3 is made up of 11 amino acids.

This chain joins TRBV7-9 and TRBJ2-5; TRBD2 is a possible D gene (6 bases). The CDR3 totals 13 residues. The germline V gene encodes CDR1 SEHNR and CDR2 FQNEAQ (reference sequence). V lost 3 bases and J 3 bases, leaving 8 bases between the germline ends. The CDR3 region is CASSLPSEETQYF. The DNA of the CDR3 is TGTGCCAGCAGCTTGCCTAGCGAAGAGACCCAGTACTTC.

The chain uses TRBV27 and TRBJ2-7; TRBD2 is a possible D gene (6 bases). The CDR3 extends over 16 amino acids. Germline V gives CDR1 MNHEY, CDR2 SMNVEV (reference sequence). Trimming pared 0 bases from V and 2 bases from J, leaving 14 bases between. The CDR3 DNA is TGTGCCAGCAGTTTATCCAGGGACTGGGGCACCTACGAGCAGTACTTC. This encodes CASSLSRDWGTYEQYF.

The chain has TRBV5-1 and TRBJ2-5; D perhaps matches TRBD1 (6 bases). Germline V gene data show CDR1 as SGHRS and CDR2 as YFSETQ. Trimming stripped 1 base from V and 3 bases from J, with 22 bases between. This CDR3 has 18 residues. The CDR3 DNA reads TGCGCCAGCAGCTTGCTGGTGGGAACAGGGCCTAGGGAAGAGACCCAGTACTTC. Amino acids: CASSLLVGTGPREETQYF.

The gene calls are TRBV19 and TRBJ1-5; tentative D call: TRBD1 (6 bases). Germline CDR1 reads LNHDA; CDR2 reads SQIVND (reference sequence). The CDR3 sequence is 15 residues long. V was cut by 3 bases and J by 3 bases, with 12 bases left in between. In DNA, the CDR3 is TGTGCCAGTAGTATTGGGGGGGGCCACAATCAGCCCCAGCATTTT. It translates to CASSIGGGHNQPQHF. The full variable domain, with the rest looked up from reference TRBV19 and TRBJ1-5, is DGGITQSPKYLFRKEGQNVTLSCEQNLNHDAMYWYRQDPGQGLRLIYYSQIVNDFQKGDIAEGYSVSREKKESFPLTVTSAQKNPTAFYLCASSIGGGHNQPQHFGDGTRLSIL.

The chain links TRBV27 to TRBJ1-6, with D maybe TRBD1 (5 bases). Germline lookup yields CDR1 MNHEY and CDR2 SMNVEV (reference sequence). The V end lost 2 bases, the J end lost 7 bases, and 9 bases lay between the germline ends. The CDR3 loop spans 14 amino acids. CDR3 sequence: CASSLDRSNSPLHF. Here the CDR3 DNA reads TGTGCCAGCAGTTTAGACAGATCCAATTCACCCCTCCACTTT.

This chain uses TRBV7-9 with TRBJ2-7, with 9 bases aligning to TRBD1. J lost 3 bases, V lost 1 base, and 4 bases had no gene match. The CDR3 length is 15 residues. In germline, CDR1 is SEHNR, CDR2 FQNEAQ (reference sequence). CDR3 region: CASSLGGTGNYEQYF. The CDR3 DNA sequence: TGTGCCAGCAGCTTAGGTGGGACAGGGAACTACGAGCAGTACTTC.

As regards this clone: The junction departs from the called germline gene at one end, perhaps through a read error. The rearrangement uses TRBV6-1 and TRBJ1-5; the match to TRBD1 covers 12 bases. This CDR3 contains 17 residues. Per germline, CDR1 MNHNS and CDR2 SASEGT. This CDR3 reads CASTERGQGAVNQPQHF. DNA of the CDR3: TGTGCCAGCACTGAAAGGGGACAGGGGGCGGTTAATCAGCCCCAGCATTTT.

The chain links TRBV28 to TRBJ1-6, with D perhaps matching TRBD1 (6 bases). Trimming pared 7 bases from V and 0 bases from J, leaving 16 bases between. This CDR3 has 17 amino acids. Germline loops: CDR1 MDHEN, CDR2 SYDVKM. DNA for the CDR3: TGTGCCAGCACCGAACGGGGGGGCGCCTCCTATAATTCACCCCTCCACTTT. Translated, it gives CASTERGGASYNSPLHF.

V is TRBV6-5 and J is TRBJ2-5, with D possibly being TRBD2 (6 bases). V was clipped by 5 bases and J by 6 bases, with 19 bases between them. Germline CDR1 reads MNHEY; CDR2 reads SVGAGI. CDR3 length equals 15 residues. The CDR3 region has the DNA TGTGCCAGCAGTCCTTACGGGAGCCCTCAAAAGACCCAGTACTTC. This translates into CASSPYGSPQKTQYF.

V gene TRBV7-9 combines with J gene TRBJ1-2, with a tentative D call TRBD1 (5 bases). Trimming removed 7 bases from V and 3 bases from J, with 12 bases in between. Germline CDR1 is SEHNR and CDR2 is FQNEAQ (reference sequence). The CDR3 has 13 residues. The CDR3: CASTERGYYGYTF. For the CDR3, the DNA is TGTGCCAGCACCGAAAGGGGATACTATGGCTACACCTTC.

This clone is a singleton in its sample. The chain employs TRBV5-4 and TRBJ2-4, with TRBD1 as a possible D gene (7 bases). Per the germline V gene, CDR1 is SGHNT and CDR2 is YYREEE (reference sequence). Trimming left V 0 bases short and J 4 bases short, with 17 bases between. The CDR3 runs to 17 residues. CDR3 in DNA: TGTGCCAGCAGCTTGGGGGGGGCCGACAGGGCAAAAAACATTCAGTACTTC. Its translation is CASSLGGADRAKNIQYF.